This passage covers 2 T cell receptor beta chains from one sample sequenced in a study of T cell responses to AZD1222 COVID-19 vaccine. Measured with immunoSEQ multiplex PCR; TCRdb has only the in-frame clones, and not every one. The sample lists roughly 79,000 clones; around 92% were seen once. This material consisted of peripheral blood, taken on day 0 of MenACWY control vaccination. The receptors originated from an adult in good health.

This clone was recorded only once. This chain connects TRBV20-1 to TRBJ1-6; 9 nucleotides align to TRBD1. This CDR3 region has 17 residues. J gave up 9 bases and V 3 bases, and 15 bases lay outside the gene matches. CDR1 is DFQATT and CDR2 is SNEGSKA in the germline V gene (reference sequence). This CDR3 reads CSASVGTGSVRASPLHF. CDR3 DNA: TGCAGTGCTAGTGTGGGGACAGGGTCTGTGAGGGCTTCACCCCTCCACTTT.

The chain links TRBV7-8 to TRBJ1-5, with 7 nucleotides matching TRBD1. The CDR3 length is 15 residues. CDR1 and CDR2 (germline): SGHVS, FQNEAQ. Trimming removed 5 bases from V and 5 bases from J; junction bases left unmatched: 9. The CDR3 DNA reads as TGTGCCAGCAGCCTACAGGGGCAGGGGGATCAGCCCCAGCATTTT. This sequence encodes CASSLQGQGDQPQHF.